These T cell receptor beta chains were read from a single sample in a study of OX40 agonist ivuxolimab in advanced cancers. Data came from immunoSEQ multiplex PCR; TCRdb stores just in-frame clones and leaves some out. In the table there are over 40,000 clones, approximately 84% of which are singletons. The sample here was CD4+ or CD8+ T cells sorted from blood, taken in a trial of the OX40 agonist ivuxolimab. These receptor sequences come from an adult with an advanced solid tumor such as melanoma, head and neck, liver or kidney cancer. Both conserved end residues are part of each CDR3. D genes are given only for firm matches. Some rows mark clone size as missing; the rest say once, few, many or name a class of expanded clone.

v_gene	j_gene	len	d_gene	abundance	CDR3aa	CDR3nt
TRBV19	TRBJ1-2	17	.	.	CASSSIRGEKSDYGYTF	TGTGCCAGTAGTTCTATCAGGGGCGAAAAGTCGGACTATGGCTACACCTTC
TRBV7-8	TRBJ2-6	18	TRBD1	.	CASSLASTGGFWANVLTF	TGTGCCAGCAGCTTAGCTTCGACAGGGGGCTTTTGGGCCAACGTCCTGACTTTC
TRBV13	TRBJ2-2	16	TRBD2	.	CASSPGEGLHTGELFF	TGTGCCAGCAGCCCCGGGGAGGGGTTACACACCGGGGAGCTGTTTTTT
TRBV6-5	TRBJ2-7	15	.	.	CASRNDRDSNYEQYF	TGTGCCAGCAGAAACGACCGGGACTCAAACTACGAGCAGTACTTC
TRBV11-2	TRBJ2-5	17	TRBD2	.	CASSLRGGLILQETQYF	TGTGCCAGCAGCCTGCGGGGGGGGCTTATCCTCCAAGAGACCCAGTACTTC
TRBV7-9	TRBJ2-4	11	.	.	CASSLDSSQYF	TGTGCCAGCAGCTTAGATAGTTCTCAGTACTTC
TRBV19	TRBJ1-4	13	.	.	CASSGGDNEKLFF	TGTGCCAGTAGTGGAGGGGACAATGAAAAACTGTTTTTT
TRBV6-5	TRBJ2-7	15	TRBD2	.	CASSYTSGSSYEQYF	TGTGCCAGCAGTTACACTAGCGGAAGCTCCTACGAGCAGTACTTC
TRBV7-2	TRBJ2-3	12	.	.	CASSPYRDTQYF	TGTGCCAGCAGCCCCTACCGGGATACGCAGTATTTT
TRBV6-1	TRBJ1-2	13	.	.	CASGTPGGYGYTF	TGTGCCAGCGGGACACCCGGCGGCTATGGCTACACCTTC
TRBV11-2	TRBJ2-5	12	.	.	CASSPEQETQYF	TGTGCCAGCAGCCCAGAGCAAGAGACCCAGTACTTC
TRBV13	TRBJ2-1	17	TRBD2	.	CASSQPTSGSAGNEQFF	TGTGCCAGCAGCCAACCGACTAGCGGGAGTGCTGGTAATGAGCAGTTCTTC
TRBV6-5	TRBJ2-7	14	.	.	CASSYSTRTHEQYF	TGTGCCAGCAGTTACTCGACTAGGACGCACGAGCAGTACTTC
TRBV29-1	TRBJ2-3	14	TRBD2	.	CSVESTSGTDTQYF	TGCAGCGTTGAATCGACTAGCGGCACAGATACGCAGTATTTT
TRBV11-2	TRBJ2-7	14	TRBD1	.	CASSPRDRAYEQYF	TGTGCCAGCAGCCCGAGGGACAGGGCCTACGAGCAGTACTTC
TRBV13	TRBJ1-1	15	TRBD1	.	CASSRRGLEDTEAFF	TGTGCCAGCAGCCGCAGGGGGCTCGAGGACACTGAAGCTTTCTTT
TRBV19	TRBJ2-5	17	TRBD1	once	CASSHGLDRGIQETQYF	TGTGCCAGTAGTCATGGCCTGGACAGGGGGATCCAAGAGACCCAGTACTTC
TRBV11-3	TRBJ2-1	18	TRBD2	.	CASSSKMSGRPLDNEQFF	TGTGCCAGCAGCTCCAAAATGAGCGGGAGGCCGTTGGACAATGAGCAGTTCTTC
TRBV28	TRBJ2-7	15	TRBD1	.	CASSFDRAPFYEQYF	TGTGCCAGCAGTTTCGACAGGGCGCCATTCTACGAGCAGTACTTC
TRBV6-1	TRBJ1-2	12	.	.	CASGWTDYGYTF	TGTGCCAGCGGGTGGACAGACTATGGCTACACCTTC
TRBV19	TRBJ2-7	11	.	.	CASGQFYEQYF	TGTGCCAGTGGACAGTTTTACGAGCAGTACTTC
TRBV4-3	TRBJ2-2	16	.	.	CASSQGGPIWTGELFF	TGCGCCAGCAGCCAAGGGGGACCTATTTGGACCGGGGAGCTGTTTTTT
TRBV6-6	TRBJ1-3	13	.	.	CASSGGDGNTIYF	TGTGCCAGCAGCGGGGGAGATGGAAACACCATATATTTT
TRBV4-3	TRBJ2-5	15	.	.	CASSQERVTPRPQYF	TGCGCCAGCAGCCAAGAGCGTGTGACGCCGCGGCCCCAGTACTTC
TRBV5-1	TRBJ1-2	13	.	.	CASSRTELYGYTF	TGCGCCAGCAGTCGGACAGAGCTCTATGGCTACACCTTC
TRBV19	TRBJ2-5	14	.	once	CASSIGGVIGTQYF	TGTGCCAGTAGTATAGGCGGGGTCATCGGGACCCAGTACTTC
TRBV11-3	TRBJ2-1	17	TRBD2	.	CASSLQAGRGSYNEQFF	TGTGCCAGCAGCTTACAAGCGGGAAGGGGCTCCTACAATGAGCAGTTCTTC
TRBV5-1	TRBJ2-5	16	TRBD1	.	CASSLGDRAGKETQYF	TGCGCCAGCAGCCTCGGGGACAGGGCAGGGAAAGAGACCCAGTACTTC
TRBV9	TRBJ1-1	14	.	.	CASSVASVNTEAFF	TGTGCCAGCAGCGTAGCGAGCGTGAACACTGAAGCTTTCTTT
TRBV14	TRBJ2-1	16	.	.	CASSQLRGKGDNEQFF	TGTGCCAGCAGCCAACTGCGCGGAAAAGGAGACAATGAGCAGTTCTTC
TRBV2	TRBJ1-2	12	TRBD1	.	CASREQGLGYTF	TGTGCCAGCAGGGAACAGGGGCTTGGCTACACCTTC
TRBV27	TRBJ2-7	16	TRBD1	.	CASSFLKTGGADEQYF	TGTGCCAGCAGTTTTCTAAAGACAGGGGGCGCAGACGAGCAGTACTTC
TRBV7-9	TRBJ2-2	15	TRBD2	.	CASSKAGGNTGELFF	TGTGCCAGCAGCAAAGCGGGAGGGAACACCGGGGAGCTGTTTTTT
TRBV6-5	TRBJ2-7	12	.	.	CASSLRGYEQYF	TGTGCCAGCAGTTTAAGAGGGTACGAGCAGTACTTC
TRBV28	TRBJ1-5	13	.	.	CASSLLGDQPQHF	TGTGCCAGCAGTTTACTGGGGGATCAGCCCCAGCATTTT
TRBV30	TRBJ2-2	14	.	once	CAWSVQGGAGELFF	TGTGCCTGGAGTGTACAGGGGGGGGCCGGGGAGCTGTTTTTT
TRBV5-1	TRBJ2-7	17	TRBD1	.	CASSAWSDRASLYEQYF	TGCGCCAGCAGTGCTTGGTCGGACAGGGCAAGTCTCTACGAGCAGTACTTC
TRBV6-5	TRBJ2-7	14	.	.	CASSGGVGSYEQYF	TGTGCCAGCAGTGGGGGCGTGGGCTCCTACGAGCAGTACTTC
TRBV6-1	TRBJ2-1	12	.	.	CASSELVSEQFF	TGTGCCAGCAGTGAACTTGTTTCTGAGCAGTTCTTC
TRBV11-1	TRBJ2-1	16	TRBD1	.	CASSTRTGKVDNEQFF	TGTGCCAGCAGCACTCGGACAGGGAAGGTTGACAATGAGCAGTTCTTC
TRBV28	TRBJ2-5	15	.	.	CASSFFKGDQETQYF	TGTGCCAGCAGTTTTTTTAAGGGGGATCAAGAGACCCAGTACTTC
TRBV15	TRBJ2-2	15	.	.	CATSRGQGYTGELFF	TGTGCCACCAGCAGAGGTCAGGGTTACACCGGGGAGCTGTTTTTT
TRBV15	TRBJ2-1	15	TRBD2	.	CATTIQLAGQVEQFF	TGTGCCACCACAATTCAACTAGCGGGACAAGTTGAGCAGTTCTTC
TRBV5-4	TRBJ1-4	15	.	.	CASSLAGLISEKLFF	TGTGCCAGCAGCTTGGCAGGGCTTATAAGTGAAAAACTGTTTTTT
TRBV18	TRBJ2-5	13	.	.	CASSLPGGETQYF	TGTGCCAGCTCACTACCCGGGGGAGAGACCCAGTACTTC
TRBV5-4	TRBJ2-7	15	TRBD2	.	CASSLGTSVTYEQYF	TGTGCCAGCAGCCTAGGGACTAGCGTAACCTACGAGCAGTACTTC
TRBV29-1	TRBJ1-2	14	TRBD1	.	CSVETGGAGYGYTF	TGCAGCGTAGAGACAGGGGGCGCCGGCTATGGCTACACCTTC
TRBV6-6	TRBJ1-1	15	TRBD1	once	CASSYSTQGDTEAFF	TGTGCCAGCAGTTACTCGACCCAGGGGGACACTGAAGCTTTCTTT